These 27 T cell receptor beta chains were all obtained from the same sample, sequenced in a study of post-analysis software for immune sequencing data (dated by TCRdb to the mid-2010s). Summary of the overall study and its limitations: Patients showed significantly higher frequencies than controls for a handful of TRBV segments, among them TRBV5-6, TRBV5-1 and TRBV20-1.

Antigen specificity for these receptors is unknown. The method was PCR. For sequencing, an Illumina HiSeq 2500 was employed. Unique molecular identifiers were incorporated into TCR beta cDNA libraries to reduce PCR and sequencing biases. Starting from the raw public reads, TCRdb applied fastp trimming at Q25, assembled clones with MiXCR and retained in-frame beta chains. Each entry merges the rows of one CDR3 protein and shows their most common DNA and genes. The sample contains fewer than 850,000 distinct CDR3 sequences, 25% to 30% of them found a single time. The top ten clones comprise approximately 0.6% of the sample. The sequenced sample was blood. Every receptor here comes from a girl aged 10 to 17 with multiple sclerosis.

The chain's CDR3 is CSARDVGGRDTEAFF. DNA of the CDR3: TGCAGTGCTAGAGATGTCGGGGGCAGGGACACTGAAGCTTTCTTT. This chain connects TRBV20-1 to TRBJ1-1; tentative D call: TRBD1 (6 bases). The V and J ends lost 0 bases and 3 bases respectively, with 14 bases between them. The CDR3 runs 15 residues. CDR1 is DFQATT, CDR2 SNEGSKA, per germline (reference sequence).

Regarding this clonotype: The junction shows a germline mismatch at one end, possibly a read error. V gene TRBV20-1 combines with J gene TRBJ2-1; weak D call: TRBD2 (5 bases). The CDR3 totals 12 residues. Germline V gives CDR1 DFQATT, CDR2 SNEGSKA (reference sequence). The CDR3 loop reads CRASRLAYEQFF. The CDR3 coding sequence is TGCAGGGCTAGCCGTCTAGCTTATGAGCAGTTCTTC.

V is TRBV11-2 and J is TRBJ2-5; TRBD2 matches 8 bases. From germline, CDR1 is SGHAT and CDR2 FQNNGV. The CDR3 extends over 12 amino acids. J lost 3 bases, V lost 6 bases, and 0 bases had no gene match. In DNA form, the CDR3 reads TGTGCCAGCAGAGCGGGGGAAGAGACCCAGTACTTC. Residues: CASRAGEETQYF.

The rearrangement joins TRBV5-1 to TRBJ2-1; the D is unclear. Per the germline V gene, CDR1 is SGHRS and CDR2 is YFSETQ. V lost 2 bases to trimming and J lost 9 bases, with 6 bases between them. This CDR3 has 11 amino acids. CDR3 nucleotides: TGCGCCAGCAGCTTAAGGGTTGAGCAGTTCTTC. Protein sequence: CASSLRVEQFF.

The chain has TRBV13 and TRBJ2-1; D gene uncertain. The CDR3 is 14 amino acids. Trimming stripped 0 bases from V and 4 bases from J, with 7 bases between. The germline V gene has CDR1 PRHDT and CDR2 FYEKMQ (reference sequence). CDR3 sequence: CASSLGVGYNEQFF. CDR3 nucleotides: TGTGCCAGCAGCTTAGGCGTAGGTTACAATGAGCAGTTCTTC.

This clonotype was seen a handful of times. CDR3 sequence: CASSLASGSQETQYF. For the CDR3, the DNA is TGTGCCAGCAGCTTAGCGTCGGGCTCCCAAGAGACCCAGTACTTC. The chain joins TRBV7-2 to TRBJ2-5, with unresolved D. The CDR3 spans 15 residues. Germline values: CDR1 SGHTA, CDR2 FQGNSA. V was shortened by 0 bases and J by 1 base, with 9 bases between the two germline ends.

The chain recombines TRBV10-3 with TRBJ2-7; TRBD2 is a possible D gene (6 bases). The CDR3 has 14 amino acids. Trimming cost V 10 bases and J 3 bases, with 19 bases left between them. Per the germline V gene, CDR1 is ENHRY and CDR2 is SYGVKD. This CDR3 is CATCSGAEVYEQYF. CDR3 nucleotide sequence: TGTGCCACCTGCTCGGGAGCGGAAGTCTACGAGCAGTACTTC.

The chain is built from TRBV6-1 and TRBJ2-7; no reliable D call. With the DNA end fitting TRBJ2-5 better, the J assignment may be wrong. CDR3 length: 13 residues. Germline V gene data show CDR1 as MNHNS and CDR2 as SASEGT. CDR3 coding DNA: TGTGCCAGCAGTGAAGCGGCGCCCGGGACCCAGTACTTC. This sequence encodes CASSEAAPGTQYF.

This clonotype turned up a few times. The chain carries TRBV25-1 and TRBJ2-1; D is uncertain. This CDR3 region has 15 residues. Trimming took off 3 bases at V and 7 bases at J, with 16 bases between the two ends. Germline CDR1 and CDR2: MGHDK and SYGVNS. The CDR3 loop is CASSEFVDIGNEQFF. CDR3 sequence (DNA): TGTGCCAGCAGTGAGTTTGTTGACATTGGGAATGAGCAGTTCTTC.

This sequence joins TRBV12-3 or TRBV12-4 and TRBJ1-5; TRBD1 aligns across 7 bases. This CDR3 is 17 amino acids long. With V trimmed by 0 bases and J by 2 bases, 7 bases remained unmatched. CDR3 residues: CASSLAMGGGGNQPQHF. CDR3 DNA sequence: TGTGCCAGCAGTTTAGCGATGGGAGGGGGCGGCAATCAGCCCCAGCATTTT.

The V and J genes are TRBV11-2 and TRBJ1-1; no reliable D call. V dropped 1 base and J dropped 0 bases, with 9 bases sitting between them. The germline V gene has CDR1 SGHAT and CDR2 FQNNGV. The CDR3 is 15 residues long. In nucleotides, the CDR3 is TGTGCCAGCAGCTTAGTCGGCCGCCTGAACACTGAAGCTTTCTTT. It encodes CASSLVGRLNTEAFF.

This chain connects TRBV11-2 to TRBJ2-5, with TRBD1 as a possible D gene (5 bases). The assigned J gene may be wrong: the sequence end matches TRBJ2-7 better. Germline values: CDR1 SGHAT, CDR2 FQNNGV. This CDR3 has 13 residues. CDR3 region: CASSFVRAYEQYF. The CDR3 DNA follows: TGTGCCAGCAGCTTCGTCAGGGCCTACGAGCAGTACTTC.

This clonotype was seen just once. The genes are TRBV12-3 or TRBV12-4 and TRBJ1-1; the match to TRBD1 covers 9 bases. The CDR3 consists of 17 residues. Trimming took 5 bases from V and 1 from J; bases not matched to a gene: 11. The CDR3 here is CASSATYRGLRNTEAFF. The CDR3 coding sequence is TGTGCCAGCAGTGCGACCTACAGGGGGCTCAGGAACACTGAAGCTTTCTTT.

The V gene is TRBV9, the J gene TRBJ2-4, with D tentatively TRBD1 (7 bases). The J call is in doubt because the DNA end fits TRBJ2-7 better. The germline V gene has CDR1 SGDLS and CDR2 YYNGEE. This CDR3 has 15 residues. For the CDR3, the DNA is TGTGCCAGCAGCGTAGGTCAGGGGGGACCCTACGAGCAGTACTTC. Its translation is CASSVGQGGPYEQYF.

The V call is TRBV4-3, the J call TRBJ2-1, with 8 bases matching TRBD2. The V gene end was trimmed by 2 bases and the J gene end by 4 bases; junction bases not matched to a gene: 7. The germline gives CDR1 LGHNA, CDR2 YSLEER. The length of the CDR3 is 16 residues. The CDR3 DNA reads TGCGCCAGCAGCCAAAAGGGACTAGGGTCGTACAATGAGCAGTTCTTC. Protein: CASSQKGLGSYNEQFF.

This clonotype has just a few counts. The V call is TRBV4-1, the J call TRBJ2-6, with 11 bases aligning to TRBD1. Germline CDR1 and CDR2: MGHRA and YSYEKL. The V and J ends lost 2 bases and 1 base, in that order; junction bases with no gene match: 10. This CDR3 contains 20 residues. The CDR3 DNA sequence: TGCGCCAGCAGCCAAACCCTACCGGGACAGGGGGGATCTGGGGCCAACGTCCTGACTTTC. This translates into CASSQTLPGQGGSGANVLTF.

This clonotype has more than one count but fewer than ten. The V gene is TRBV28, the J gene TRBJ2-4; 9 bases align to TRBD1. The ends lost 10 bases at V and 6 bases at J; junction bases unmatched: 10. Looked up from germline, CDR1 is MDHEN and CDR2 is SYDVKM. CDR3 length equals 14 residues. The CDR3: CATNSGTGPNIQYF. CDR3 bases: TGTGCCACGAACTCCGGGACAGGGCCAAACATTCAGTACTTC.

A word on this clonotype: The junction departs from the called germline gene at one end, perhaps through a read error. The CDR3 DNA is TGTGCCGGCAGCCTTCTTTTTGGGGCCTTGGGGGCTCACAATGAGCAGTTCTTC. Translating it yields CAGSLLFGALGAHNEQFF. The rearrangement uses TRBV7-9 and TRBJ2-1; possibly TRBD1 for D (6 bases). Per germline, CDR1 SEHNR and CDR2 FQNEAQ (reference sequence). The CDR3 runs to 18 residues.

The chain couples TRBV24-1 to TRBJ2-1; 11 nucleotides match TRBD2. The CDR3 is 21 residues long. V lost 1 base, J lost 8 bases, and 21 bases stayed unmatched. From germline, CDR1 is KGHDR and CDR2 SFDVKD. CDR3 coding DNA: TGTGCCACCAGTGATTTTGCGGAGGGGGCCGTAAAACTAGCGGGAGAGGATGAGCAGTTCTTC. Translating it yields CATSDFAEGAVKLAGEDEQFF.

There are many counts of this clonotype. The chain employs TRBV6-5 and TRBJ1-2; TRBD1 matches 7 bases. Unmatched junction bases numbered 11, after V lost 0 bases and J lost 4 bases. The CDR3 sequence is 17 residues long. In germline, CDR1 is MNHEY, CDR2 SVGAGI. As DNA, the CDR3 is TGTGCCAGCAGTTACTCGATATCTCCACAGGGGACCTATGGCTACACCTTC. The encoded protein is CASSYSISPQGTYGYTF.

This clonotype turned up a few times. The chain has TRBV5-1 and TRBJ1-4, with D maybe TRBD1 (6 bases). V gave up 4 bases and J gave up 5 bases, with 12 bases separating them. Germline assignment: CDR1 SGHRS and CDR2 YFSETQ. There are 14 residues in the CDR3. The CDR3 loop reads CASSPDTGNEKLFF. As DNA, the CDR3 is TGCGCCAGCAGCCCTGACACAGGGAATGAAAAACTGTTTTTT.

This chain joins TRBV20-1 and TRBJ1-3; no reliable D call. V was clipped by 3 bases and J by 11 bases, with 17 bases between them. The CDR3 is made up of 13 amino acids. The germline V gene encodes CDR1 DFQATT and CDR2 SNEGSKA (reference sequence). CDR3 in amino acids: CSARSRRARPIYF. In nucleotides, the CDR3 is TGCAGTGCTAGGTCACGGCGGGCTCGTCCCATATATTTT.

Regarding this clonotype: Relative to the germline gene, one junction end is altered; a read error may explain this. The chain employs TRBV6-2 or TRBV6-3 and TRBJ2-1, with TRBD2 as a possible D gene (5 bases). The V gene's germline CDR1 is MNHEY and CDR2 SVGEGT. This CDR3 comprises 12 residues. The CDR3 sequence is CASSLSGNERFF. DNA for the CDR3: TGTGCCAGCAGCTTATCCGGGAATGAGCGGTTCTTC.

This chain links TRBV5-1 with TRBJ1-2; the match to TRBD1 covers 7 bases. The germline V gene encodes CDR1 SGHRS and CDR2 YFSETQ. CDR3 length: 14 residues. The V and J ends lost 4 bases and 8 bases, in that order; junction bases with no gene match: 11. CDR3 sequence: CASSPGEGGAGYTF. The CDR3 DNA is TGCGCCAGCAGCCCGGGGGAAGGGGGCGCAGGCTACACCTTC.

About this clonotype: An end of the junction differs from the germline gene, which may be a read error. The chain combines TRBV6-1 with TRBJ1-2, with 8 bases aligning to TRBD1. Looked up from germline, CDR1 is MNHNS and CDR2 is SASEGT. CDR3 length: 13 amino acids. CDR3 amino acids: CASGDRTGHGYTF. The CDR3 coding sequence is TGTGCCAGCGGTGATCGGACAGGGCATGGCTACACCTTC.

This clonotype was observed at least ten times. This chain links TRBV6-5 with TRBJ2-6, with D unresolved. Germline CDR1 is MNHEY and CDR2 is SVGAGI. This CDR3 is built from 13 residues. V lost 6 bases, J lost 0 bases, and 3 bases lay in between. Written as DNA, the CDR3 is TGTGCCAGCAGGGGCTCTGGGGCCAACGTCCTGACTTTC. Translated: CASRGSGANVLTF.

The rearrangement uses TRBV5-6 and TRBJ2-1; the match to TRBD2 covers 7 bases. The V gene's germline CDR1 is SGHDT and CDR2 YYEEEE. The length of the CDR3 is 12 residues. The junction had 0 bases not matched to a gene; V was cut back by 4 bases and J by 5 bases. DNA of the CDR3: TGTGCCAGCAGCACTAGCGACAATGAGCAGTTCTTC. This codes for CASSTSDNEQFF.